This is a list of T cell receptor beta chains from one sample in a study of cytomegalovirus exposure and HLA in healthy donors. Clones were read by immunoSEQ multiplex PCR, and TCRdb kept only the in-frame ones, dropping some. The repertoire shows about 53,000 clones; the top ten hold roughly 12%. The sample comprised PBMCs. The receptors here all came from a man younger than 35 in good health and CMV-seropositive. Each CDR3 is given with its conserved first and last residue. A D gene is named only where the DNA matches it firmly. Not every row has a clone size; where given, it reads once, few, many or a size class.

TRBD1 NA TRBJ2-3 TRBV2 TGTGCCAGCAGTAATGGACAGGGCAAAACAGATACGCAGTATTTT CASSNGQGKTDTQYF
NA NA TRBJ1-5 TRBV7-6 TGTGCCAGCAGCTTAGGGCGGGCAGACGGTCATCAGCCCCAGCATTTT CASSLGRADGHQPQHF
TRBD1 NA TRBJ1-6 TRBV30 TGTGCCTGCCCACAGGGGGATAATTCACCCCTCCACTTT CACPQGDNSPLHF
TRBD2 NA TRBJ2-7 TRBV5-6 TGTGCCAGCAGGCCCAAGACGGCTAGCGGGAGAGGGTACGAGCAGTACTTC CASRPKTASGRGYEQYF
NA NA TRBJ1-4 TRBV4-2 TGTGCCAGCAGCCAGGGAGGGGCTGAAAAACTGTTTTTT CASSQGGAEKLFF
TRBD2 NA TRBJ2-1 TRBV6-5 TGTGCCAGCAGTTACTCGAGACTAGCCAAAAATGAGCAGTTCTTC CASSYSRLAKNEQFF
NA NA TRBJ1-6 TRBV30 TGTGCCTGGAGTGAATCTGTCCAGTCACCCCTCCACTTT CAWSESVQSPLHF
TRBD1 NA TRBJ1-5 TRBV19 TGTGCCACTACGGACAGGGAACATCAGCCCCAGCATTTT CATTDREHQPQHF
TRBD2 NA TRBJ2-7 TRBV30 TGTGCCTGGAGCACAGGACTAGCGGGAGACGAGCAGTACTTC CAWSTGLAGDEQYF
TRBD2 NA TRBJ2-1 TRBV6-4 TGTGCCAGCAGTATGACGGGAGGGCGAGATGAGCAGTTCTTC CASSMTGGRDEQFF
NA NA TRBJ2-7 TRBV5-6 TGTGCCAGCAGCTTGGACAGGGTGGACGAGCAGTACTTC CASSLDRVDEQYF
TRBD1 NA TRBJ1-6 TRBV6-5 TGTGCCAGCACCGACAGGGGGTCCTATAATTCACCCCTCCACTTT CASTDRGSYNSPLHF
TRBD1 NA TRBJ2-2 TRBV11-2 TGTGCCAGCAGCCTACCCCGAGGACAGGGCAGTGGCACCGGGGAGCTGTTTTTT CASSLPRGQGSGTGELFF
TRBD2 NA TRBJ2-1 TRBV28 TGTGCCAGCATTGAAGCCGGACTAGCGGGAACCGGCAATGAGCAGTTCTTC CASIEAGLAGTGNEQFF
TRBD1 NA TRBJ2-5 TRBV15 TGTGCCACCAGAAACAGGGGCGCTCGGGAGACCCAGTACTTC CATRNRGARETQYF
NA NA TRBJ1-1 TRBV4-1 TGCGCCAGCAGCCAAGAACGGCGGGGTTGGAACACTGAAGCTTTCTTT CASSQERRGWNTEAFF
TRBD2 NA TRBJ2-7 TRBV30 TGTGCCTGGAGTAGGCTGGGGACTAGCGGATACGAGCAGTACTTC CAWSRLGTSGYEQYF
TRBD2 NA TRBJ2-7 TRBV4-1 TGCGCCAGCAGCCAAGATGTAGTCGCGGGAGACCAGGGCGAGCAGTACTTC CASSQDVVAGDQGEQYF
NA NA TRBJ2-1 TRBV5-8 TGTGCCAGCAGCTTGAGACCTAGCGATGAGCAGTTCTTC CASSLRPSDEQFF
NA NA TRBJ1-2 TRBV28 TGTGCCAGCACCCCTGTGAGAATAGGGCTGAGGAGTCAGCGGTATGGCTACACCTTC CASTPVRIGLRSQRYGYTF
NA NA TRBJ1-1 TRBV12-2 TGTGCAAGTCGCTTAGGGACAGGGGGCACTGAAGCTTTCTTT CASRLGTGGTEAFF
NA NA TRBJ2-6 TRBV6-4 TGTGCCAGCAGTTCAGGGGTGGGATCCGGGGCCAACGTCCTGACTTTC CASSSGVGSGANVLTF
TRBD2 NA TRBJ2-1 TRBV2 TGTGCCAGCAGTCACAATAGCGGGAGCTACGGCATAGATGAGCAGTTCTTC CASSHNSGSYGIDEQFF
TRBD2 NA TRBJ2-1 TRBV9 TGTGCCAGCAGCGTTCTAGCGGGAGGGGGTAATGAGCAGTTCTTC CASSVLAGGGNEQFF
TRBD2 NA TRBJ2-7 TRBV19 TGTGCCAGTAGTACCTCTAGCGGGAGAGCTGAAGAGCAGTACTTC CASSTSSGRAEEQYF
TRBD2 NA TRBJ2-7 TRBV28 TGTGCCAGCAGTCTAGCGGGATATACCTACGAGCAGTACTTC CASSLAGYTYEQYF
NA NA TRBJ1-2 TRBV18 TGTGCCAGCTCACCCGGGGGTTACTATGGCTACACCTTC CASSPGGYYGYTF
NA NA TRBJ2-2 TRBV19 TGTGCCAGTAGTATGGGCAGGGGCACCGGGGAGCTGTTTTTT CASSMGRGTGELFF
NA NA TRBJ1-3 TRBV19 TGTGCCAGTAGTATAACAGTTGTATTCTCTGGAAACACCATATATTTT CASSITVVFSGNTIYF
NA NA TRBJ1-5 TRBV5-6 TGTGCCAGCAGCCTGCAGGGAGGGCAGCCCCAGCATTTT CASSLQGGQPQHF
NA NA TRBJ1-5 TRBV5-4 TGTGCCAGCAGCTTGGACCCCCTAAAATCGCCCCAGCATTTT CASSLDPLKSPQHF
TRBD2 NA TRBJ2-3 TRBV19 TGTGCCAGTATAGCGGGAGGGCCCGGTTTAGATACGCAGTATTTT CASIAGGPGLDTQYF
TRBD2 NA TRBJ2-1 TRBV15 TGTGCCACCAGCGGCCGATTGGGTAGCGGGAGTTTTAAGTTCTTC CATSGRLGSGSFKFF
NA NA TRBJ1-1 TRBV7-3 TGTGCCAGCGGAACGCAGGGCGACACTGAAGCTTTCTTT CASGTQGDTEAFF
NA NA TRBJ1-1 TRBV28 TGTGCCAGCTGGAGAGGGATTCGTGAAGCTTTCTTT CASWRGIREAFF
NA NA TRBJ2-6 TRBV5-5 TGTGCCAGCAGCTTGTACGAGGGTTCGGGGGCCAACGTCCTGACTTTC CASSLYEGSGANVLTF
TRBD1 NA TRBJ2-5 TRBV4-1 TGCGCCAGCAGCCGCCCCGGGACAGGGGAGACCCAGTACTTC CASSRPGTGETQYF
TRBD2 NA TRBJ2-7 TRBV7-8 TGTGCCAGCAGCTTAATCGGGGGGGCGCCGGGCGAGCAGTACTTC CASSLIGGAPGEQYF
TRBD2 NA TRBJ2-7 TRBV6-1 TGTGCCAGCAGTGATCCTAGCGGGAGGAGCTCCTACGAGCAGTACTTC CASSDPSGRSSYEQYF
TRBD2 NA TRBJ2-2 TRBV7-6 TGTGCCAGCAGCTTCACTAGCGGGAGTGGGACCGGGGAGCTGTTTTTT CASSFTSGSGTGELFF
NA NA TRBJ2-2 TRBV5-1 TGCGCCAGCAGTCTTGGGGAGAGCCACGGGGAGCTGTTTTTT CASSLGESHGELFF
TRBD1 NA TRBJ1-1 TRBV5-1 TGCGCCAGCAGCTTGGGACAGGGCGGAGCTGAAGCTTTCTTT CASSLGQGGAEAFF
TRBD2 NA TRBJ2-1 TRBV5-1 TGCGCCAGCAGCCCGCCGGCGGGAGAAGAGCAGTTCTTC CASSPPAGEEQFF
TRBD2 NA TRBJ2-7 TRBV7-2 TGTGCCAGCAGCTCCCTAGCGGAGAGCTCCTACGAGCAGTACTTC CASSSLAESSYEQYF
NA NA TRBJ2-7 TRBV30 TGTGCCTGGAGTGTAGACTTGAGGAACGAGCAGTACTTC CAWSVDLRNEQYF
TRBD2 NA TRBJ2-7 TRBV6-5 TGTGCCAGCAGGTTATCTCTGCGGGAGGACGAGCAGTACTTC CASRLSLREDEQYF
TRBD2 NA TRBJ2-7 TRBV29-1 TGCAGCGTCGGGGGGACTAGCGCTACCTACGAGCAGTACTTC CSVGGTSATYEQYF
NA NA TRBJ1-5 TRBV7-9 TGTGCCAGCAGCGCGACAGGAATTAGCAATCAGCCCCAGCATTTT CASSATGISNQPQHF
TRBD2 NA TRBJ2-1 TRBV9 TGTGCCAGCAGCTTTGCTGTAGCGGGAGATTACAATGAGCAGTTCTTC CASSFAVAGDYNEQFF
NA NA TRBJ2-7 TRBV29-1 TGCAGCGTTGTGGCAGGGCCTGACTACGAGCAGTACTTC CSVVAGPDYEQYF
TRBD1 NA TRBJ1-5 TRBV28 TGTGCCAGCAGACCCTGGACAGGAAATAGCAATCAGCCCCAGCATTTT CASRPWTGNSNQPQHF
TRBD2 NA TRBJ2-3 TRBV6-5 TGTGCCAGCGGCAAGACTAGCGGGAGAACAGATACGCAGTATTTT CASGKTSGRTDTQYF
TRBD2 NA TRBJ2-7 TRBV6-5 TGTGCCAGCAGTTACTCGGTCAGGGAGGGCCCCTACGAGCAGTACTTC CASSYSVREGPYEQYF
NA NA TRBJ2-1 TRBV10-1 TGCGCCAGCAGTGCCTCGGGAAGCTCCTACAATGAGCAGTTCTTC CASSASGSSYNEQFF
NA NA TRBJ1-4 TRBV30 TGTGCCTGGAGTGTACGGGTCAGCCTTAATGAAAAACTGTTTTTT CAWSVRVSLNEKLFF
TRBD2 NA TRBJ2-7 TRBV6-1 TGTGCCAGCAGTGAAGAGGAGGGAGGGCCCTACGAGCAGTACTTC CASSEEEGGPYEQYF
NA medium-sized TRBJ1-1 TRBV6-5 TGTGCCAGCAGTTACACCCCGGGGAACACTGAAGCTTTCTTT CASSYTPGNTEAFF
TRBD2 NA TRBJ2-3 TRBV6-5 TGTGCCAGCAGTTACTGGGCTAGCGGGAGCACAGATACGCAGTATTTT CASSYWASGSTDTQYF
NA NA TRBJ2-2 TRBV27 TGTGCCAGCAGCCGGAGCGGATACACCGGGGAGCTGTTTTTT CASSRSGYTGELFF
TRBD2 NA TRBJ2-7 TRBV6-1 TGTGCCAGCAGTGAAGCTAGCGGGAGCTCCTACGAGCAGTACTTC CASSEASGSSYEQYF